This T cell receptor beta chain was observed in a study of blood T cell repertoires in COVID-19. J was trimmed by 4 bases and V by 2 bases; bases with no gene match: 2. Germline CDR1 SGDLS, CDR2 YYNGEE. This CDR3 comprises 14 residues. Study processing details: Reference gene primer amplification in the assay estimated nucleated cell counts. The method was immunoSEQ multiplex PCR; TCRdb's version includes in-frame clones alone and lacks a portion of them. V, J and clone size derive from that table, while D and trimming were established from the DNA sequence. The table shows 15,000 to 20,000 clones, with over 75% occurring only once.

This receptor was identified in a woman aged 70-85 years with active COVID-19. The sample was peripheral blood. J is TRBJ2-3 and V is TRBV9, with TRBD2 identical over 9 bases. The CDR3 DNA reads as TGTGCCAGCAGCGTGCTAGCGGGATCAGATACGCAGTATTTT. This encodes CASSVLAGSDTQYF.